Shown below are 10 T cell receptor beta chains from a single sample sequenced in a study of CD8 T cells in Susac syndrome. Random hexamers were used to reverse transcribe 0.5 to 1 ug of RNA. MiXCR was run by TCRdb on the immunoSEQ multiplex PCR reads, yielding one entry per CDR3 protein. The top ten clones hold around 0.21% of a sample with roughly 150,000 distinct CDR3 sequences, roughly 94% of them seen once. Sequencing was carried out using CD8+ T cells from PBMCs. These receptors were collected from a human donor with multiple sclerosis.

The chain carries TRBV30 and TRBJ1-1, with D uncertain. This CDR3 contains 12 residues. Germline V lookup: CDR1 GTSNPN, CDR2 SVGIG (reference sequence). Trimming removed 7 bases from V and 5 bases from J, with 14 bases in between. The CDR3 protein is CASQAGRTEAFF. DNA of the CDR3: TGTGCCTCCCAGGCGGGGAGGACTGAAGCTTTCTTT.

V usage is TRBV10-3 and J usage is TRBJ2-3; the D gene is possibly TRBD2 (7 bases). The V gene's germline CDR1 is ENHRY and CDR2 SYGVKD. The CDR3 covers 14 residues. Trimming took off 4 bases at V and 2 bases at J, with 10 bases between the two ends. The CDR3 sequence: CAISAGGLTDTQYF. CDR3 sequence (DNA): TGTGCCATCAGTGCCGGGGGGCTCACAGATACGCAGTATTTT.

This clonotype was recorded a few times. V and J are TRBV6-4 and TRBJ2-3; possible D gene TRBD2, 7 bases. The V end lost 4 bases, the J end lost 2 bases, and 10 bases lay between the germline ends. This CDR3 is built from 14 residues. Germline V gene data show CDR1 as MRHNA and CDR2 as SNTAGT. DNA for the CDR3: TGTGCCAGCAGTGTTGGGGGGGCCACAGATACGCAGTATTTT. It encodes CASSVGGATDTQYF.

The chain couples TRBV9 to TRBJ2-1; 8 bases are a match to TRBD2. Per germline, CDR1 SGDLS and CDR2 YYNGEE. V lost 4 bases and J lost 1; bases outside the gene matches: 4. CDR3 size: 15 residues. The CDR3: CASSRSGVSYNEQFF. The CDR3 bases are TGTGCCAGCAGCCGTAGCGGGGTTTCCTACAATGAGCAGTTCTTC.

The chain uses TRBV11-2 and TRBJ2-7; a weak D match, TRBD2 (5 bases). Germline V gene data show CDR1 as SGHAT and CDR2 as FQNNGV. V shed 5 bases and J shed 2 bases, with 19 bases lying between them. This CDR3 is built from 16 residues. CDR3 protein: CASSHLRRGKPYEQYF. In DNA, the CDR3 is TGTGCCAGCAGCCACCTACGCCGGGGAAAACCCTACGAGCAGTACTTC.

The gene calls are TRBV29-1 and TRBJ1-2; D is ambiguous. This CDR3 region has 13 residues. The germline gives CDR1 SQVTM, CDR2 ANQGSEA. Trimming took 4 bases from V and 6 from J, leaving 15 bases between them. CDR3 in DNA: TGCAGCGTTGCGTTCGGTGAAACTCATGGCTACACCTTC. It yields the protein CSVAFGETHGYTF.

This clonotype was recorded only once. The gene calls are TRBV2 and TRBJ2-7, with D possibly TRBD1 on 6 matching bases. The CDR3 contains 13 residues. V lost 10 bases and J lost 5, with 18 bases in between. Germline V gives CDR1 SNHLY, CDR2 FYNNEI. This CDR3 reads CATRLDRIDEQYF. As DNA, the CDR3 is TGTGCCACCAGGCTCGACAGGATCGACGAGCAGTACTTC. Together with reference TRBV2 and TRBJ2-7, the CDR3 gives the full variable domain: EPEVTQTPSHQVTQMGQEVILRCVPISNHLYFYWYRQILGQKVEFLVSFYNNEISEKSEIFDDQFSVERPDGSNFTLKIRSTKLEDSAMYFCATRLDRIDEQYFGPGTRLTVT.

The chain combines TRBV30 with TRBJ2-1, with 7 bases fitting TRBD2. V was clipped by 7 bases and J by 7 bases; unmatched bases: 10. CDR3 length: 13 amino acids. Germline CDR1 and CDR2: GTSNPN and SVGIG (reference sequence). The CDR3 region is CASRRGELNEQFF. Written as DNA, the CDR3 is TGTGCCTCGCGACGGGGGGAATTGAATGAGCAGTTCTTC.

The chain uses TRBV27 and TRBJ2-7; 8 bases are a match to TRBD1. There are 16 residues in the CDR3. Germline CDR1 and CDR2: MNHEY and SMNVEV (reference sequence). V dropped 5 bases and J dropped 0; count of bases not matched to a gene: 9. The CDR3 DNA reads TGTGCCAGCAGTCCAACAGGGGGGACAAGCTCCTACGAGCAGTACTTC. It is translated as CASSPTGGTSSYEQYF.

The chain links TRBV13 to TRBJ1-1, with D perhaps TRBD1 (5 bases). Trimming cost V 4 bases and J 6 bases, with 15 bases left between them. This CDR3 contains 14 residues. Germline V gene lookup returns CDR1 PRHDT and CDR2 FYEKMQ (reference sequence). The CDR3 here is CASSWGHGNAEAFF. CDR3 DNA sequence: TGTGCCAGCAGCTGGGGCCATGGAAACGCTGAAGCTTTCTTT.